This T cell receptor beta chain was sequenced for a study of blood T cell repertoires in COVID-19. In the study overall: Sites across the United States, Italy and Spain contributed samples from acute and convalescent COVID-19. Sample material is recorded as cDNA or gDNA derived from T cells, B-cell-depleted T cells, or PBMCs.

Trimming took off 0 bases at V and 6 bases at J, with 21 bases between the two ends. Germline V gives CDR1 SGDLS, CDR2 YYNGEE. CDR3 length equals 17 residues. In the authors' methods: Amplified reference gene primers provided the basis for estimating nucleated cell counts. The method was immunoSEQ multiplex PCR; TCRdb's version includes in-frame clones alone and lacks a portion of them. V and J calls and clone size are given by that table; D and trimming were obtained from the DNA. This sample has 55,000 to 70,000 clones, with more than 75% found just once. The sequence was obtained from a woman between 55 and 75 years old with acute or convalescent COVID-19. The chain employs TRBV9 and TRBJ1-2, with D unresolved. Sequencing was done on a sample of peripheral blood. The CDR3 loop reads CASSVVGGGSGWDGYTF. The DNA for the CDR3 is TGTGCCAGCAGCGTAGTCGGTGGAGGATCGGGCTGGGATGGCTACACCTTC.